The present T cell receptor (beta chain) was sequenced within a study of blood T cell repertoires in COVID-19. Measured with immunoSEQ multiplex PCR; TCRdb has only the in-frame clones, and not every one. Altogether approximately 90,000 clones are present, approximately 90% being singletons, with the ten largest covering more than 8%. This clone appeared once. This CDR3 has 13 amino acids. Per germline, CDR1 MNHEY and CDR2 SVGAGI. The V and J ends lost 10 bases and 8 bases, in that order; junction bases with no gene match: 11. This clonotype originated in a man in his fifties with acute or convalescent COVID-19. Sequencing was performed on peripheral blood. J is TRBJ1-2 and V is TRBV6-5; 9 bases agree with TRBD1. Here the CDR3 reads CAIWDRENEGYTF. DNA of the CDR3: TGTGCCATCTGGGACAGGGAGAATGAAGGCTACACCTTC.